Following are 16 T cell receptor beta chains from one sample sequenced in a study of blood T cell repertoires in COVID-19. This table comes from immunoSEQ multiplex PCR, and its TCRdb copy is limited to in-frame clones, with some not included. The sample has 150,000 to 200,000 clones, 87% seen once. Sequenced input: peripheral blood. Receptors were obtained from a man between 60 and 70 years old with active or convalescent COVID-19.

The V call is TRBV9, the J call TRBJ2-3, with D perhaps TRBD1 (5 bases). The germline gives CDR1 SGDLS, CDR2 YYNGEE. The length of the CDR3 is 15 residues. V lost 1 base and J lost 5, with 14 bases in between. The CDR3 spells CASSVLDSGEDTQYF. The CDR3 nucleotides read TGTGCCAGCAGCGTACTCGACAGTGGGGAAGATACGCAGTATTTT.

The rearrangement uses TRBV24-1 and TRBJ2-1, with 11 nucleotides matching TRBD1. This CDR3 comprises 16 residues. The germline V gene encodes CDR1 KGHDR and CDR2 SFDVKD. V lost 4 bases and J lost 7; bases outside the gene matches: 8. CDR3 nucleotides: TGTGCCACCAGTGACCCCGGGACAGGGGGTTGGAATGAGCAGTTCTTC. Protein sequence: CATSDPGTGGWNEQFF.

The chain's CDR3 is CASSYSGNTGELFF. CDR3 nucleotides: TGTGCCAGCAGTTACTCGGGCAACACCGGGGAGCTGTTTTTT. The chain employs TRBV6-5 and TRBJ2-2; D is unclear. Trimming took 0 bases from V and 2 from J, leaving 4 bases between them. The CDR3 extends over 14 amino acids. Germline V gene data show CDR1 as MNHEY and CDR2 as SVGAGI.

The rearrangement links TRBV5-5 to TRBJ1-6; no clear D. V was clipped by 1 base and J by 6 bases, with 14 bases between them. The CDR3 has 16 residues. Germline loops: CDR1 SGHKS, CDR2 YYEKEE (reference sequence). Here the CDR3 DNA reads TGTGCCAGCAGCTTGACCGTTTTAGCTGGTAATTCACCCCTCCACTTT. Protein: CASSLTVLAGNSPLHF.

In this sample, this clone turned up once. The rearrangement uses TRBV30 and TRBJ2-3; 8 bases line up with TRBD2. Looked up from germline, CDR1 is GTSNPN and CDR2 is SVGIG (reference sequence). Germline trimming cut 5 bases from V and 6 bases from J; bases unmatched to any gene: 10. This CDR3 spans 14 amino acids. The CDR3 coding sequence is TGTGCCTGGTCTGTAGCGGGGTGGGGGGATACGCAGTATTTT. Translation: CAWSVAGWGDTQYF.

The V and J genes are TRBV2 and TRBJ1-2; TRBD1 might be the D (5 bases). With 8 bases removed from V and 5 bases from J, the gap between germline ends came to 18 bases. This CDR3 comprises 14 residues. In germline, CDR1 is SNHLY, CDR2 FYNNEI. The CDR3: CASAPGLRFYGYTF. DNA for the CDR3: TGTGCCAGCGCCCCGGGACTTCGCTTTTATGGCTACACCTTC.

The chain couples TRBV6-5 to TRBJ2-5; D is undetermined. CDR3 length equals 13 residues. Trimming stripped 3 bases from V and 5 bases from J, with 10 bases between. Per germline, CDR1 MNHEY and CDR2 SVGAGI. The CDR3 region has the DNA TGTGCCAGCAGTTATAATCTGCAGGAGACCCAGTACTTC. Its translation is CASSYNLQETQYF.

This chain connects TRBV10-1 to TRBJ1-1; possibly TRBD1 for D (6 bases). Between the trimmed V and J ends, which lost 8 bases and 5 bases, there was a span of 18 bases. Per the germline V gene, CDR1 is WNHNN and CDR2 is SYGVQD (reference sequence). CDR3 size: 14 residues. CDR3 nucleotide sequence: TGCGCCAGCGAAAGACACAGGGAAGAAACTGAAGCTTTCTTT. It translates to CASERHREETEAFF.

This chain uses TRBV6-1 with TRBJ1-1; the match to TRBD1 covers 11 bases. The germline CDR1 and CDR2 sequences are MNHNS and SASEGT. The CDR3 contains 16 residues. Trimming cost V 2 bases and J 13 bases; bases outside gene matches: 15. The CDR3 here is CASSELVRTGGNGDFF. The CDR3 DNA reads as TGTGCCAGCAGTGAATTAGTAAGGACAGGGGGCAACGGTGATTTCTTT.

The chain uses TRBV5-4 and TRBJ2-5; D not resolved. Germline CDR1 reads SGHNT; CDR2 reads YYREEE (reference sequence). The CDR3 has 12 residues. Trimming took off 5 bases at V and 1 base at J, with 6 bases between the two ends. CDR3 nucleotide sequence: TGTGCCAGCAGTAGTCGCCAAGAGACCCAGTACTTC. It specifies CASSSRQETQYF. The whole variable domain, remainder taken from reference TRBV5-4 and TRBJ2-5, is ETGVTQSPTHLIKTRGQQVTLRCSSQSGHNTVSWYQQALGQGPQFIFQYYREEENGRGNFPPRFSGLQFPNYSSELNVNALELDDSALYLCASSSRQETQYFGPGTRLLVL.

The V and J genes are TRBV19 and TRBJ2-3, with D tentatively TRBD2 (6 bases). CDR1 and CDR2 (germline): LNHDA, SQIVND (reference sequence). Between the trimmed V and J ends, which lost 6 bases and 5 bases, there was a span of 18 bases. This CDR3 region has 15 residues. CDR3 bases: TGTGCCAGTAGGCCAACGGAGGGGAAGAGAGATACGCAGTATTTT. This encodes CASRPTEGKRDTQYF.

The gene calls are TRBV6-5 and TRBJ2-5, with 10 bases identical to TRBD1. The CDR3 consists of 14 residues. Trimming at V came to 6 bases and at J to 6 bases, leaving 7 bases not matched to a gene. Germline V gene sequence: CDR1 MNHEY, CDR2 SVGAGI. CDR3 residues: CASSLGQGTKTQYF. For the CDR3, the DNA is TGTGCCAGCAGCCTGGGACAGGGGACCAAGACCCAGTACTTC.

The chain recombines TRBV29-1 with TRBJ1-2; D remains unclear. Trimming left V 2 bases short and J 1 base short, with 11 bases between. Germline V gene data show CDR1 as SQVTM and CDR2 as ANQGSEA. There are 14 residues in the CDR3. Here the CDR3 reads CSVELPQLNYGYTF. The CDR3 nucleotides read TGCAGCGTTGAACTTCCACAGCTTAACTATGGCTACACCTTC.

V gene TRBV2 combines with J gene TRBJ2-7; 11 nucleotides line up with TRBD2. The CDR3 contains 17 residues. Losses at the gene ends were 4 bases for V and 3 bases for J; bases not matched to a gene: 11. Germline CDR1 SNHLY, CDR2 FYNNEI. The CDR3 bases are TGTGCCAGCAGTGGGGTCGTAGCGGGGGGGCCACACTACGAGCAGTACTTC. Residues: CASSGVVAGGPHYEQYF. Based on the CDR3 plus reference TRBV2 and TRBJ2-7, the full variable domain is EPEVTQTPSHQVTQMGQEVILRCVPISNHLYFYWYRQILGQKVEFLVSFYNNEISEKSEIFDDQFSVERPDGSNFTLKIRSTKLEDSAMYFCASSGVVAGGPHYEQYFGPGTRLTVT.

This chain connects TRBV5-5 to TRBJ1-1; TRBD1 is a possible D gene (6 bases). Per the germline V gene, CDR1 is SGHKS and CDR2 is YYEKEE (reference sequence). Trimming left V 4 bases short and J 3 bases short, with 13 bases between. The CDR3 has 14 amino acids. The chain's CDR3 is CASSQGIEYTEAFF. In nucleotides, the CDR3 is TGTGCCAGCAGCCAGGGGATAGAGTACACTGAAGCTTTCTTT.

V usage is TRBV6-5 and J usage is TRBJ1-1, with 11 bases identical to TRBD1. The V gene end was trimmed by 6 bases and the J gene end by 1 base; junction bases not matched to a gene: 4. This CDR3 region has 15 residues. Germline V gene data show CDR1 as MNHEY and CDR2 as SVGAGI. In DNA form, the CDR3 reads TGTGCCAGCAGAGGGACAGGGGGTAAGAACACTGAAGCTTTCTTT. It yields the protein CASRGTGGKNTEAFF.